What follows are 15 T cell receptor beta chains derived from one specimen sequenced in a study of control samples from healthy donors and cancer patients (TCRdb year 2020). Library construction relied on the immunoSEQ multiplex PCR assay. TCRdb holds this immuneACCESS table with in-frame rearrangements only. Some clones are missing; in checked studies, unresolved V genes explain under half, and the rest has no known cause. The sample table shows about 170,000 clones, and approximately 92% are seen once. Roughly 2.1% of the sample goes to the ten largest clones. Sequencing input: blood. The source is a middle-aged woman in good health.

The genes are TRBV6-5 and TRBJ2-1, with TRBD2 matching 10 bases. Germline V gene lookup returns CDR1 MNHEY and CDR2 SVGAGI. The CDR3 has 15 residues. The J segment lost 7 bases and the V segment lost 2 bases, leaving 5 bases of the junction unmatched. In nucleotides, the CDR3 is TGTGCCAGCAGTTACGATGGACTAGCGGCTAATGAGCAGTTCTTC. As protein: CASSYDGLAANEQFF.

The gene calls are TRBV28 and TRBJ1-4; D possibly corresponds to TRBD1 (6 bases). Germline V gene lookup returns CDR1 MDHEN and CDR2 SYDVKM. This CDR3 is 14 amino acids long. V was trimmed by 3 bases and J by 6 bases, leaving 11 bases between them. CDR3 in DNA: TGTGCCAGCAGTTTTGGGGACACTTATGAAAAACTGTTTTTT. It is translated as CASSFGDTYEKLFF.

The CDR3 DNA sequence: TGTGCCAGTAGAGCAGGACAAGTTGGCTCCTACGAGCAGTACTTC. This translates into CASRAGQVGSYEQYF. This chain uses TRBV19 with TRBJ2-7; weak D call: TRBD1 (5 bases). The CDR3 covers 15 residues. The germline CDR1 and CDR2 sequences are LNHDA and SQIVND (reference sequence). V lost 6 bases to trimming and J lost 0 bases, with 15 bases between them.

This chain connects TRBV2 to TRBJ1-4; 7 bases agree with TRBD1. Germline V gives CDR1 SNHLY, CDR2 FYNNEI. The CDR3 contains 15 residues. The ends lost 6 bases at V and 1 base at J; junction bases unmatched: 5. DNA of the CDR3: TGTGCCAGCAGCCGGTCAGGGGGAACTAATGAAAAACTGTTTTTT. It is translated as CASSRSGGTNEKLFF.

This sequence joins TRBV7-7 and TRBJ2-7; 7 bases map to TRBD1. V was pared by 0 bases and J by 3 bases, with 5 bases of the junction left unmatched. The CDR3 is made up of 15 amino acids. Per germline, CDR1 SSHAT and CDR2 FNYEAQ (reference sequence). The CDR3 loop reads CASSLAQGENYEQYF. The CDR3 bases are TGTGCCAGCAGCTTAGCCCAGGGGGAGAACTACGAGCAGTACTTC.

This chain uses TRBV6-6 with TRBJ1-1, with D tentatively TRBD1 (5 bases). Germline loops: CDR1 MNHNY, CDR2 SVGAGI (reference sequence). The germline V and J ends were trimmed by 7 bases and 0 bases, with 15 bases remaining between them. This CDR3 region has 15 residues. In DNA form, the CDR3 reads TGTGCCAGCACCTTGCGTGGGGGATTGAACACTGAAGCTTTCTTT. It is translated as CASTLRGGLNTEAFF.

The chain combines TRBV9 with TRBJ1-1, with 8 bases lining up with TRBD1. This CDR3 has 15 amino acids. Germline CDR1 SGDLS, CDR2 YYNGEE. The V and J ends lost 0 bases and 5 bases, in that order; junction bases with no gene match: 6. CDR3 protein: CASSVGGQGATEAFF. Written as DNA, the CDR3 is TGTGCCAGCAGCGTAGGAGGACAGGGAGCTACTGAAGCTTTCTTT.

The chain is built from TRBV7-9 and TRBJ1-4; possible D gene TRBD1, 5 bases. This CDR3 has 16 residues. Germline loops: CDR1 SEHNR, CDR2 FQNEAQ (reference sequence). V shed 2 bases and J shed 2 bases, with 12 bases lying between them. The CDR3 sequence is CASSLQGFTTNEKLFF. For the CDR3, the DNA is TGTGCCAGCAGCTTACAGGGTTTTACGACTAATGAAAAACTGTTTTTT. The entire variable domain, with the rest obtained from reference TRBV7-9 and TRBJ1-4, is as follows: DTGVSQNPRHKITKRGQNVTFRCDPISEHNRLYWYRQTLGQGPEFLTYFQNEAQLEKSRLLSDRFSAERPKGSFSTLEIQRTEQGDSAMYLCASSLQGFTTNEKLFFGSGTQLSVL.

This clone was counted a single time. The CDR3 DNA sequence: TGCGCCAGCAGCTTGTCCCCGGGCGGGGGCAAAAACATTCAGTACTTC. Its protein is CASSLSPGGGKNIQYF. The V and J genes are TRBV5-1 and TRBJ2-4; 7 bases line up with TRBD2. Germline loops: CDR1 SGHRS, CDR2 YFSETQ. There are 16 residues in the CDR3. Trimming took 1 base from V and 3 from J; bases not matched to a gene: 7.

The chain employs TRBV5-6 and TRBJ2-3; 9 bases match TRBD1. CDR1 SGHDT and CDR2 YYEEEE come from the germline V gene. The CDR3 has 15 residues. J was trimmed by 4 bases and V by 2 bases; bases with no gene match: 5. CDR3 sequence: CASSLGDRDADTQYF. CDR3 bases: TGTGCCAGCAGCTTAGGGGACAGGGATGCAGATACGCAGTATTTT.

V gene TRBV2 combines with J gene TRBJ2-1; D possibly corresponds to TRBD2 (6 bases). The germline CDR1 and CDR2 sequences are SNHLY and FYNNEI. The CDR3 is 15 amino acids. The germline V and J ends were trimmed by 7 bases and 5 bases, with 18 bases remaining between them. The CDR3: CASNLGEEENNEQFF. CDR3 sequence (DNA): TGTGCCAGCAACCTGGGGGAGGAGGAAAACAATGAGCAGTTCTTC.

The chain employs TRBV6-2 or TRBV6-3 and TRBJ2-7; 7 bases line up with TRBD2. Germline loops: CDR1 MNHEY, CDR2 SVGEGT. With 0 bases clipped from V and 4 bases from J, the junction kept 0 bases outside the gene matches. CDR3 length: 13 amino acids. The CDR3 region has the DNA TGTGCCAGCAGTTACTCAGCGGGGTACGAGCAGTACTTC. The encoded protein is CASSYSAGYEQYF.

This clone was detected only once. Its ends do not fully match the called genes, so a read error is possible. The chain carries TRBV6-5 and TRBJ2-3, with 16 bases that match TRBD2. Germline CDR1 reads MNHEY; CDR2 reads SVGAGI. The CDR3 runs to 14 residues. In DNA form, the CDR3 reads TGTGCCAGCAGTTACGGGACTAGCGGGGGGGCCAGCCATTTT. Amino acids: CASSYGTSGGASHF.

V usage is TRBV5-6 and J usage is TRBJ2-3, with no clear D. CDR3 size: 14 residues. Germline CDR1 reads SGHDT; CDR2 reads YYEEEE. V dropped 0 bases and J dropped 0 bases, with 5 bases sitting between them. For the CDR3, the DNA is TGTGCCAGCAGCTTGGCGTTGAGCACAGATACGCAGTATTTT. It translates to CASSLALSTDTQYF.

The J gene is TRBJ1-1, the V gene TRBV11-2; D is unresolved. Looked up from germline, CDR1 is SGHAT and CDR2 is FQNNGV. V lost 7 bases, J lost 1 base, and 13 bases lay in between. The CDR3 runs 14 residues. CDR3 residues: CASKPPGKNTEAFF. The CDR3 nucleotides are TGTGCCAGCAAGCCTCCGGGGAAGAACACTGAAGCTTTCTTT. Based on the CDR3 plus reference TRBV11-2 and TRBJ1-1, the full variable domain is EAGVAQSPRYKIIEKRQSVAFWCNPISGHATLYWYQQILGQGPKLLIQFQNNGVVDDSQLPKDRFSAERLKGVDSTLKIQPAKLEDSAVYLCASKPPGKNTEAFFGQGTRLTVV.